This TCR beta chain stems from a study of cytomegalovirus exposure and HLA in healthy donors. On the study more broadly: Earlier work reported 100 million to 130 million unique TCR beta sequences from 170 million or so T cells.

The study, taken as a whole, reports: Sequencing likely produced, as an artifact, a cluster of highly shared sequence variants. Analysis was performed later, and it showed HLA-associated TCR beta chains to be more clonally expanded than equally common others.

13 Jbeta primers and 60 Vbeta primers were used for the PCR. Here immunoSEQ multiplex PCR was the method, and the copy in TCRdb shows in-frame clones only, minus some. The sample yields about 130,000 clones, 72% seen once. CDR3 length: 14 residues. Germline CDR1 and CDR2: SEHNR and FQNEAQ (reference sequence). Concerning this clone itself: Its antigen is currently unknown. An end of the junction does not agree with germline; a read error may underlie this.

Each donor's status was that of a healthy bone marrow donor. The chain links TRBV7-9 to TRBJ1-2; D remains unclear. This sequence was found in a man in his forties or fifties in good health and CMV-seropositive. Sequences were obtained from PBMCs. The CDR3 region is CSSSSIAPGSGYTF. For the CDR3, the DNA is TGTTCCAGCAGCTCGATCGCTCCGGGGTCTGGCTACACCTTC.